This TCR beta chain was observed in a study of shared clonotypes between healthy human individuals (dated by TCRdb to 2018 to 2021). Study-level background: The cohort comprised a couple of women and a few men aged 18 to 49 years. For each donor, CD4 naive and CD4 memory were each run on three plates, CD8 naive on two plates, and CD8 memory on one plate. Blood TCR repertoires of a handful of healthy adults were deeply sequenced to estimate repertoire size and the extent of clonotype sharing between individuals. Libraries were prepared and TCR repertoires were sequenced by different laboratories using diverse techniques, in order to increase sequencing depth and limit assay-specific biases. Each donor's leukapheresis produced roughly between roughly 0.85 and 9.5 billion PBMCs. What the research found in general, with its limitations: Incomplete sequencing was indicated by rarefaction of sorted-subset datasets, despite the large sequencing depth. Compared with non-shared clonotypes, the clonotypes found in all four sorted-subset donors had higher generation probabilities. Pairwise subsampling indicated that sequencing depth was expected to affect the degree of clonotype sharing among donors. Sampling was limited to blood, and TCR repertoires in tissue likely differ from TCR repertoires in blood. Across several donors, approximately 5% of naive CD4, roughly 3.5% of naive CD8, 2.3% of memory CD4, and roughly 0.4% of memory CD8 clonotypes were shared. Larger estimated clonotype richness was generally found for naive subsets than for memory subsets. The genetic and exposure-history diversity represented was limited by the small number of donors.

There are many counts of this clone. Its binding antigen is unknown. No much larger clonotype is one base removed from it; base qualities were not supplied. According to the germline V gene, CDR1 reads MNHEY and CDR2 reads SVGAGI. Its CDR3 holds 11 amino acids, cysteine through phenylalanine. Only the CDR3 portion is preserved as DNA: 33 bases, with reading frame beginning at the first base. V is cut by 8 bases and J by 6 bases, and the space between the germline ends is 8 bases. Healthy HIV-negative adults with no recently reported acute infections or vaccinations were included as donors. Every donor was a Caucasian adult residing in Nashville, Tennessee, USA. CD4+ T cells were enriched through magnetic negative selection, after which naive cells were positively selected on CD45RA and the remaining negative fraction served as the memory subset. Blood was collected by leukapheresis, and PBMCs were isolated by Ficoll-Histopaque density gradient centrifugation and then cryopreserved in liquid nitrogen vapor phase. Analytical flow cytometry was used to check the purity and quantity of every magnetically sorted T cell population. Genomic DNA was isolated from each sorted fraction and quantified by UV absorbance on a Nanodrop 2000c.

Using the deep immunoSEQ assay, TCR CDR3 regions were amplified from genomic DNA by multiplex PCR. Extracted genomic DNA from each cell subset was spread evenly across all wells of several immunoSEQ 96-well plates, with each plate serving as a replicate. For sorted subsets, about 200 ng genomic DNA, equal to tens of thousands of T cell genomes, was loaded into each replicate PCR. The purified libraries were quantified using a Qubit 3.0 fluorometer, sized with a Bioanalyzer 2100, and then quantified again using the KAPA Library Quantification kit. Every immunoSEQ 96-well plate was sequenced on a dedicated single-read 150-cycle Illumina NextSeq 550 flow cell. Turning to the authors' computational methods: Because the immunoSEQ output held only junctional sequences and lacked quality scores, the filtering could not match the filtering applied to full-length reads. Sequences were annotated with PyIR, a Python wrapper for IgBLAST v1.9, and V/J genes and CDR3 were assigned using IMGT germline references. Reads were removed for weak V/J assignments (E-value above 1e-6), missing CDR3, stop codons, out-of-frame junctions, or ambiguous translated residues. V3J clonotypes were defined as sequences sharing the same inferred V gene, J gene, and CDR3 amino acid sequence. Percentage overlap between repertoires was calculated by dividing the number of shared unique clonotypes by the size of the smaller repertoire. Three approaches were used to assess repertoire richness: RTK rarefaction, the Chao1 estimator, and Recon v2.1 estimates of unobserved clonotypes. Generation probabilities for all TCRbeta clonotypes obtained by the gDNA method from a handful of donors were computed using OLGA. TCRdb limited this immuneACCESS table to in-frame rearrangements with V and J called. A share of clones is missing; checked studies link under half to unresolved V genes, and the rest is unexplained. D and trimming were read from the DNA, whereas the V and J calls and clone size are those reported in that table. The sample table records roughly 1,000,000 clones; around 78% of these occur just once. The leading ten clones occupy 0.5% to 0.6% of the sample.

The sample comprised memory CD4+ T cells from PBMCs. The cell subset or site label here, explained by the study, means: CD45RA-negative fraction. The TCR was taken from a man younger than 35 in good health. Some clones in this sample may be carry-over from other donors' samples. The sequence links TRBV6-5 to TRBJ2-4; possibly the D gene is TRBD1, per 6 matching bases. The DNA sequence is as follows: TGTGCCAGCCTCAGGGGAAACATTCAGTACTTC. This is translated as CASLRGNIQYF.